This T cell receptor (beta chain) was sequenced during a study of metastatic and nonmetastatic thyroid tumors. Across the whole study: Comparison of repertoires was carried out across blood and tumor or nodule tissue from malignant and benign thyroid patients.

Authors' methods: Researchers built a distant-metastasis classifier for papillary thyroid cancer that drew on CDR3 differences across clinicopathological groups. With MiXCR, TCRdb called clones anew from the PCR reads. The V and J calls follow TCRdb's processing rather than the paper's. The data hold tens of thousands of clones, with over 10% observed a single time. Germline loops: CDR1 SGHDT, CDR2 YYEEEE. CDR3 length: 13 residues. The germline V and J ends were trimmed by 3 bases and 8 bases, with 12 bases remaining between them. Until they underwent thyroid surgery, no patient had received any treatment. In this sample, this clone turned up many times.

The sequenced material came from blood. This chain uses TRBV5-6 with TRBJ2-1; D could derive from TRBD1 or TRBD2 (5 bases each). The TCR was taken from a female donor with papillary thyroid cancer or a benign thyroid nodule (not recorded which). Some clones in this sample may be carry-over from other donors' samples. CDR3 in amino acids: CASSSHLGDEQFF. CDR3 sequence (DNA): TGTGCCAGCAGCTCTCATCTGGGGGATGAGCAGTTCTTC.